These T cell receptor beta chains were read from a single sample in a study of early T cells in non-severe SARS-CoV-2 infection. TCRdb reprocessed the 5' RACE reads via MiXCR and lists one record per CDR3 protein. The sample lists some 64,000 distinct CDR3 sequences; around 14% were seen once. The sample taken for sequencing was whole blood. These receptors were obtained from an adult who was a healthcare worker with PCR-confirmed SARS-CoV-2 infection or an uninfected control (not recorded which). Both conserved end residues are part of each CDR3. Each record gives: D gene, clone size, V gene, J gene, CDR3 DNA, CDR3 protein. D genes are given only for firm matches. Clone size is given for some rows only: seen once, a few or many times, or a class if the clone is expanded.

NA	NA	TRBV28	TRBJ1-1	TGTGCCAGCAGCCCTCAGGGGTCCACTGAAGCTTTCTTT	CASSPQGSTEAFF
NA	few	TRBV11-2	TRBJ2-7	TGTGCCAGCAGCTTAGAGGAGGGACCACACTACGAGCAGTACTTC	CASSLEEGPHYEQYF
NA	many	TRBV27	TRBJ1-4	TGTGCCAGCAGTTCCCTTCCCGAAAGGGGGTTTAATGAAAAACTGTTTTTT	CASSSLPERGFNEKLFF
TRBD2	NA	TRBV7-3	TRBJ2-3	TGTGCCAGCAGCTTAACCTTATCCGGGACTAGCGGCACAGATACGCAGTATTTT	CASSLTLSGTSGTDTQYF
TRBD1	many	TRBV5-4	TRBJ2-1	TGTGCCAGCAGCTTGAGGACAGGGGGCTATGAGCAGTTCTTC	CASSLRTGGYEQFF
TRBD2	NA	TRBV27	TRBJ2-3	TGTGCCAGCAGTCCCGGACTAGCGGAAAATACGCAGTATTTT	CASSPGLAENTQYF
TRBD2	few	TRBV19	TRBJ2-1	TGTGCCAGTAGTAGCGGGAGGGCCTACGGTGAGCAGTTCTTC	CASSSGRAYGEQFF
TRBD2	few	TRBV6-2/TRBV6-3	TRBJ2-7	TGTGCCACCGCCACTAGCGGCATTTACGAGCAGTACTTC	CATATSGIYEQYF
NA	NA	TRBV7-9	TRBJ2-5	TGTGCCAGCAGCCAAAAGTTGGAGACCCAGTACTTC	CASSQKLETQYF
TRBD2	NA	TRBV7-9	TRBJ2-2	TGTGCCAGCAGCACTAGCGGCTCCGGGGAGCTGTTTTTT	CASSTSGSGELFF
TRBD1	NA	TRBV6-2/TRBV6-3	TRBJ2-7	TGTGCCAGCGGACAGGGGGCAGGGACTAGCCGTTACGAGCAGTACTTC	CASGQGAGTSRYEQYF
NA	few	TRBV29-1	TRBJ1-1	TGCAGCGCCCGACAGGACCAAGACACTGAAGCTTTCTTT	CSARQDQDTEAFF
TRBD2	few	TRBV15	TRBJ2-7	TGTGCCACCAGCCTCGGCGGGAGGAAGGCGCAGTACTTC	CATSLGGRKAQYF
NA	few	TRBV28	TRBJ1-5	TGTGCCAGCAGTTTTAGGATGGGCAATCAGCCCCAGCATTTT	CASSFRMGNQPQHF
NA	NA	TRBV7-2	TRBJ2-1	TGTGCCAGCAGTTATCAGACCTACAATGAGCAGTTCTTC	CASSYQTYNEQFF
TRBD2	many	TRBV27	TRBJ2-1	TGTGCCAGCAGTTTATTGACTAGCGGGAGGGTTAATGAGCAGTTCTTC	CASSLLTSGRVNEQFF
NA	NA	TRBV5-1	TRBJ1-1	TGCGCCAGCAGCTCAGGGGACACCGTTTTCCCGGAAGCTTTCTTT	CASSSGDTVFPEAFF
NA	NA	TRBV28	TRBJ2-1	TGTGGCTCTTCGAGGGGTAATGAGCAGTTCTTC	CGSSRGNEQFF
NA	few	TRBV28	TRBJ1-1	TGTGCCACCAGACAGATAATGAACACTGAAGCTTTCTTT	CATRQIMNTEAFF
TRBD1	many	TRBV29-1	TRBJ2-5	TGCAGCGTGGCCGGACAGGGACAAGAGACCCAGTACTTC	CSVAGQGQETQYF
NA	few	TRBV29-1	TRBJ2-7	TGCAGCGTTGAGGGGGACACACACGAGCAGTACTTC	CSVEGDTHEQYF
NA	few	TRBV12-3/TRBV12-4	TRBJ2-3	TGTGCCAGCAGTTTACGGACAGGCACAGATACGCAGTATTTT	CASSLRTGTDTQYF
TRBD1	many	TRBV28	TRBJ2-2	TGTGCCAGCAGTTTAGAGACAGGGATCGCCGGGGAGCTGTTTTTT	CASSLETGIAGELFF
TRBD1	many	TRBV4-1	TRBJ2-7	TGCGCCAGCAGCTGGGACAGGGACTCCTACGAGCAGTACTTC	CASSWDRDSYEQYF
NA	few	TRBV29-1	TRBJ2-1	TGCAGCGTTGATAATCGTGATGAGCAGTTCTTC	CSVDNRDEQFF
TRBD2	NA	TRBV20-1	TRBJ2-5	TGCAGTGCGGTCCTCACTAGCGGCTCCCTGACCCAGTACTTC	CSAVLTSGSLTQYF
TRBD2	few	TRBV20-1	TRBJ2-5	TGCAGTGCTAGAGAGGCGGGAGGGCAGGCGAAGACCCAGTACTTC	CSAREAGGQAKTQYF
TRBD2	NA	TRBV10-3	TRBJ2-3	TGTGCCATCAGTGATCGGCGGGCGGGAGAGGGCACAGATACGCAGTATTTT	CAISDRRAGEGTDTQYF
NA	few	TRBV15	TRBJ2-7	TGTGCCACCAGCAGAGAGGGGGGCTCCTACGAGCAGTACTTC	CATSREGGSYEQYF
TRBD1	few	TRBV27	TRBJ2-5	TGTGCCAGCAGTTGGGGTGGCCGGGACAGACAAGAGACCCAGTACTTC	CASSWGGRDRQETQYF
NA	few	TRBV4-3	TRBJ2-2	TGCGCCAGCAGCCAAAGGGGCCGGAACACCGGGGAGCTGTTTTTT	CASSQRGRNTGELFF
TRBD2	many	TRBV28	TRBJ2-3	TGTGCCAGCAGTCCGGGACTAGCGGGAGCTGATACAGATACGCAGTATTTT	CASSPGLAGADTDTQYF
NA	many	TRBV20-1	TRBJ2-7	TGCAGCCACCGTATGCAAGGAACTACCTACGAGCAGTACTTC	CSHRMQGTTYEQYF
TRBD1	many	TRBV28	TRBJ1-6	TGTGCCAGCAGCGGAACAGGGGTTGGATCACCCCTCCACTTT	CASSGTGVGSPLHF
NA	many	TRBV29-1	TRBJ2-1	TGCAGCGCCCGGCTAGGGGGAGTTGGGAATGAGCAGTTCTTC	CSARLGGVGNEQFF
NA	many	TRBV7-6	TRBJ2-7	TGTGCCAGCAGCTTAGCGGAAGCCTACGAGCAGTACTTC	CASSLAEAYEQYF
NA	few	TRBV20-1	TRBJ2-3	TGCAGTGCAACGCGTAGGGGCAAAAGCACAGATACGCAGTATTTT	CSATRRGKSTDTQYF
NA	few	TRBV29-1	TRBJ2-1	TGCAGCGTTGCAGTTAGGGAGAAAACCTACAATGAGCAGTTCTTC	CSVAVREKTYNEQFF
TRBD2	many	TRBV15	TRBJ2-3	TGTGCCACCAGCAGAGGGGCGGGAGGAGCAGATACGCAGTATTTT	CATSRGAGGADTQYF
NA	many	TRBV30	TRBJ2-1	TGTGCCTGGAGTGTACAAGGGTTGAATGAGCAGTTCTTC	CAWSVQGLNEQFF
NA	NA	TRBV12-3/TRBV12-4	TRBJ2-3	TGTGCCAGCCAAGCGGGCCGGGGCACAGATACGCAGTATTTT	CASQAGRGTDTQYF
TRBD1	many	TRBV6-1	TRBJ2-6	TGTGCCAGCAGTCACGGGACAGCCTCTGGGGCCAACGTCCTGACTTTC	CASSHGTASGANVLTF
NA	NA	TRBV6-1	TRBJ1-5	TGTGCCAGCAGTGGCTCGGTCTCTGGGCCCCAGCATTTT	CASSGSVSGPQHF
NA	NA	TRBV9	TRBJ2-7	TGTGCCAGCAGCGTAGGTGTAGGGGTTTCCTACGAGCAGTACTTC	CASSVGVGVSYEQYF
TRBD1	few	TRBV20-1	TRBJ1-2	TGCAGTGCTAGAAGTGGGACAGGGGCTATAGAGGGCTACACCTTC	CSARSGTGAIEGYTF
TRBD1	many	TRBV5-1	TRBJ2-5	TGCGCCAGCAGCCCGGGACAGCCGGGGGAGACCCAGTACTTC	CASSPGQPGETQYF
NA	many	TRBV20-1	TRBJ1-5	TGCAGTCCCGGGACAATAAATCAGCCCCAGCATTTT	CSPGTINQPQHF
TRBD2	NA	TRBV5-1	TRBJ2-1	TGCGCCAGCAGCTTGGGACTAGCGGGACTCTCCTACAATGAGCAGTTCTTC	CASSLGLAGLSYNEQFF